The 14 T cell receptor beta chains given below trace back to one sample, sequenced in a study of regulatory T cells in long-lasting Graves disease. Arm-PCR of CDR3 regions and iRepertoire HTBI primers were used to build TCR beta libraries. In TCRdb, the multiplex PCR reads were re-called with MiXCR into one record per CDR3 protein. The sample includes 500,000 or so distinct CDR3 sequences, 15% to 20% seen only once; the top ten take less than 15%. Time point: newly diagnosed GD, antithyroid drugs for less than 3 months. PBMCs provided the RNA from which the TCR library was made. These data were likewise used in another study, on T cells in Graves' hyperthyroidism and ophthalmopathy.

Specimen: peripheral blood mononuclear cells (PBMCs), collected at new diagnosis, from a patient treated with antithyroid drugs. These receptor sequences come from a man aged 40-49 years with Graves disease.

This clonotype appeared a few times. The chain recombines TRBV29-1 with TRBJ2-3; D call uncertain. Germline assignment: CDR1 SQVTM and CDR2 ANQGSEA. This CDR3 is built from 14 residues. V was pared by 8 bases and J by 1 base, with 16 bases between. CDR3 sequence (DNA): TGCAGCCTTCTCGGGCGGACCGGCACAGATACGCAGTATTTT. Translated: CSLLGRTGTDTQYF.

This clonotype was counted at least ten times. This chain connects TRBV3-1 to TRBJ1-5; weak D call: TRBD1 (5 bases). CDR1 is LGHDT and CDR2 is YNNKEL in the germline V gene (reference sequence). The germline V and J ends were trimmed by 0 bases and 1 base, with 7 bases remaining between them. CDR3 size: 15 residues. The DNA for the CDR3 is TGTGCCAGCAGCCAAGATTGGGGCAGCAATCAGCCCCAGCATTTT. This gives the protein CASSQDWGSNQPQHF. Supplemented by reference TRBV3-1 and TRBJ1-5, the full variable domain reads DTAVSQTPKYLVTQMGNDKSIKCEQNLGHDTMYWYKQDSKKFLKIMFSYNNKELIINETVPNRFSPKSPDKAHLNLHINSLELGDSAVYFCASSQDWGSNQPQHFGDGTRLSIL.

This clonotype was recorded a few times. The V call is TRBV11-2, the J call TRBJ1-2; D gene unclear. The V gene's germline CDR1 is SGHAT and CDR2 FQNNGV. This CDR3 region has 15 residues. Trimming stripped 6 bases from V and 6 bases from J, with 20 bases between. The CDR3 nucleotides are TGTGCCAGCAGTCTCTCTCTGAAGGAACAGAATGGCTACACCTTC. The encoded protein is CASSLSLKEQNGYTF.

This clonotype was observed many times. CDR3 protein: CASSPEAGHRTYEQYF. The CDR3 DNA follows: TGCGCCAGCAGCCCGGAAGCAGGACACCGAACCTACGAGCAGTACTTC. The genes are TRBV5-1 and TRBJ2-7, with a weak D call TRBD1 (5 bases). The CDR3 has 16 residues. The germline V gene encodes CDR1 SGHRS and CDR2 YFSETQ. Trimming removed 4 bases at V and 2 bases at J, with 19 bases between.

V usage is TRBV29-1 and J usage is TRBJ1-2; D gene uncertain. Germline loops: CDR1 SQVTM, CDR2 ANQGSEA. There are 13 residues in the CDR3. Trimming took 1 base from V and 4 from J, leaving 10 bases between them. The chain's CDR3 is CSVEGEATYGYTF. CDR3 coding DNA: TGCAGCGTTGAAGGTGAAGCAACCTATGGCTACACCTTC.

V is TRBV20-1 and J is TRBJ2-7; D uncertain. The CDR3 runs to 12 residues. The germline V and J ends were trimmed by 4 bases and 6 bases, with 13 bases remaining between them. Per the germline V gene, CDR1 is DFQATT and CDR2 is SNEGSKA (reference sequence). CDR3: CSAKNLLGEQYF. CDR3 coding DNA: TGCAGTGCTAAGAACTTGCTCGGCGAGCAGTACTTC.

V is TRBV6-5 and J is TRBJ1-1; the D gene is possibly TRBD1 (6 bases). V lost 2 bases to trimming and J lost 5 bases, with 18 bases between them. Per germline, CDR1 MNHEY and CDR2 SVGAGI. The CDR3 contains 16 residues. DNA of the CDR3: TGTGCCAGCAGTTACAGCAGCCGAGGGGGTGCGACTGAAGCTTTCTTT. It encodes CASSYSSRGGATEAFF.

Many counts were recorded for this clonotype. This rearrangement joins TRBV20-1 to TRBJ2-7; 7 positions agree with TRBD2. Germline V gives CDR1 DFQATT, CDR2 SNEGSKA (reference sequence). V shed 1 base, J shed 0 bases, and the junction held 12 bases outside the gene matches. The CDR3 loop spans 17 amino acids. The CDR3, as DNA: TGCAGTGCTAGAGGTTCGGCTAGCGGTCATAGCTCCTACGAGCAGTACTTC. Translating gives CSARGSASGHSSYEQYF.

This clonotype was seen ten or more times. V is TRBV3-1 and J is TRBJ1-1; D gene unclear. With 3 bases removed from V and 0 bases from J, the gap between germline ends came to 2 bases. Looked up from germline, CDR1 is LGHDT and CDR2 is YNNKEL (reference sequence). This CDR3 has 12 residues. The CDR3: CASSHLNTEAFF. Written as DNA, the CDR3 is TGTGCCAGCAGCCATTTGAACACTGAAGCTTTCTTT.

V usage is TRBV19 and J usage is TRBJ2-1, with 13 nucleotides matching TRBD2. With V trimmed by 5 bases and J by 6 bases, 4 bases remained unmatched. Germline CDR1 and CDR2: LNHDA and SQIVND (reference sequence). The CDR3 is 15 amino acids. The CDR3 DNA reads TGTGCCAGTAGTTCAAGACTAGCGGGAGGCAATGAGCAGTTCTTC. Translated: CASSSRLAGGNEQFF.

The rearrangement links TRBV20-1 to TRBJ1-1; 12 bases align to TRBD1. Germline V lookup: CDR1 DFQATT, CDR2 SNEGSKA (reference sequence). The CDR3 length is 14 residues. Losses at the gene ends were 0 bases for V and 6 bases for J; bases not matched to a gene: 2. For the CDR3, the DNA is TGCAGTGCTAGAGAGGGACAGGGGGCCGCTGAAGCTTTCTTT. Translating it yields CSAREGQGAAEAFF.

This clonotype appeared many times. The chain combines TRBV28 with TRBJ1-1; TRBD1 matches 9 bases. The CDR3 has 13 amino acids. Germline CDR1 MDHEN, CDR2 SYDVKM. The V segment lost 8 bases and the J segment 6 bases; nucleotides outside the gene matches: 7. The DNA of the CDR3 is TGTGCCAGCGGCGCCGGGACAGGGCCTGAAGCTTTCTTT. It is translated as CASGAGTGPEAFF. The variable domain in full, with the rest retrieved from reference TRBV28 and TRBJ1-1, is DVKVTQSSRYLVKRTGEKVFLECVQDMDHENMFWYRQDPGLGLRLIYFSYDVKMKEKGDIPEGYSVSREKKERFSLILESASTNQTSMYLCASGAGTGPEAFFGQGTRLTVV.

The chain employs TRBV29-1 and TRBJ2-7, with D tentatively TRBD1 (6 bases). Per the germline V gene, CDR1 is SQVTM and CDR2 is ANQGSEA. V was cut by 0 bases and J by 2 bases, with 14 bases left in between. This CDR3 is built from 15 residues. The CDR3 loop reads CSVEDHQGSTYEQYF. The CDR3 nucleotides are TGCAGCGTTGAAGATCACCAGGGGTCGACCTACGAGCAGTACTTC.

V gene TRBV29-1 combines with J gene TRBJ2-6; D is unresolved. The CDR3 length is 15 residues. Germline V gives CDR1 SQVTM, CDR2 ANQGSEA. The V gene lost 4 bases and the J gene lost 0 bases, with 10 bases spanning the gap. The chain's CDR3 is CSVGMINSGANVLTF. The CDR3 nucleotides read TGCAGCGTTGGGATGATTAACTCTGGGGCCAACGTCCTGACTTTC.